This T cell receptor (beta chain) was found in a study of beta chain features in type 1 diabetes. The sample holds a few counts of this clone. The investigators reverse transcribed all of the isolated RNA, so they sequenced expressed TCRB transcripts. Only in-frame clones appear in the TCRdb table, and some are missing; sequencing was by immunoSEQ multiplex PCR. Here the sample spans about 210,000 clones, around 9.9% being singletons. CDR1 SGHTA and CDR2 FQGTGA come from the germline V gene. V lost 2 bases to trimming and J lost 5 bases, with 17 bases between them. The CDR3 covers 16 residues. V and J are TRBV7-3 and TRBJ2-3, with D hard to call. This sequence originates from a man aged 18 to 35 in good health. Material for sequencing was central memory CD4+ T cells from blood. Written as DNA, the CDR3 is TGTGCCAGCAGCTTATCGTCGGCACACGCAGGAGATACGCAGTATTTT. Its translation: CASSLSSAHAGDTQYF.